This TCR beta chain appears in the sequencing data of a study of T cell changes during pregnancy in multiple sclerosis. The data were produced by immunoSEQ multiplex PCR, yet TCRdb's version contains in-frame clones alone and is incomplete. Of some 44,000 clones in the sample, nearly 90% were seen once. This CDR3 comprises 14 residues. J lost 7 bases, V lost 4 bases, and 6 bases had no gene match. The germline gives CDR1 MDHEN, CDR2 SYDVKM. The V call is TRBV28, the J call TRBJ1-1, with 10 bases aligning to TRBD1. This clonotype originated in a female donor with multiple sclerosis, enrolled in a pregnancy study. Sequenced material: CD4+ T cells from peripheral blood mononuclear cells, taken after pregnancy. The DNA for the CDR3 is TGTGCCAGCAGTTCTCCCGGGACAGGGGTTGAAGCTTTCTTT. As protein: CASSSPGTGVEAFF.